A single sample is the source of the 26 T cell receptor beta chains below, sequenced in a study of regulatory T cells in long-lasting Graves disease (dated by TCRdb to the early 2020s). The library was prepared using multiplex PCR. TCRdb records Illumina HiSeq 4000 as the sequencer. CDR3 regions were amplified by Arm-PCR with iRepertoire HTBI primers to construct TCR beta libraries. TCRdb passed the public sequencing reads through fastp at Q25 and MiXCR, retaining productive beta sequences. Rows matching on CDR3 protein sequence are summarized as one entry with the most common DNA and genes. Recorded for this sample are a few hundred thousand distinct CDR3 sequences; approximately 25% of them occurred a single time. About 27% of the sample goes to the ten largest clones. The sample's time point label, in plain terms: persistent/refractory GD, antithyroid drugs over 5 years with positive TRAb. For both TCR sequencing and RNA sequencing, RNA was extracted from PBMCs using TRIzol.

The sequencing used peripheral blood mononuclear cells (PBMCs), collected when the disease was refractory, from a patient treated with antithyroid drugs. The receptors come from a woman aged 40 to 55 with Graves disease. Donor details come from another sample of the same person, matched by shared clones.

There are many counts of this clonotype. This chain joins TRBV28 and TRBJ2-2; no clear D. V shed 8 bases and J shed 7 bases, with 8 bases lying between them. Germline CDR1 reads MDHEN; CDR2 reads SYDVKM. The CDR3 covers 11 residues. Here the CDR3 DNA reads TGTGCCAGCTTTGCGAACGGGGAGCTGTTTTTT. Translated, it gives CASFANGELFF.

The chain combines TRBV2 with TRBJ2-7; 8 bases fit TRBD2. V gave up 7 bases and J gave up 4 bases; unmatched junction bases: 9. CDR3 length: 14 amino acids. Germline loops: CDR1 SNHLY, CDR2 FYNNEI. In DNA form, the CDR3 reads TGTGCCAGCAATCCAGCGGGAGCGGTGTACGAGCAGTACTTC. Translating gives CASNPAGAVYEQYF.

The rearrangement uses TRBV4-1 and TRBJ1-4; 10 nucleotides match TRBD1. This CDR3 is built from 16 residues. V gave up 4 bases and J gave up 7 bases; unmatched junction bases: 9. Germline CDR1 reads MGHRA; CDR2 reads YSYEKL. CDR3 amino acids: CASSRGQGLAVEKLFF. The DNA of the CDR3 is TGCGCCAGCAGCCGGGGACAGGGGTTAGCGGTTGAAAAACTGTTTTTT.

A note on this clonotype: This may be a read error: a much more frequent sequence differs by one nucleotide. The conserved phenylalanine or tryptophan is not found at the CDR3 terminus, so this likely reflects a read error. The V and J genes are TRBV6-1 and TRBJ2-7, with 7 bases lining up with TRBD2. The germline V gene encodes CDR1 MNHNS and CDR2 SASEGT. The CDR3 consists of 14 residues. V lost 6 bases, J lost 0 bases, and 5 bases stayed unmatched. CDR3 sequence (DNA): TGTGCCAGCAGCCCTCTAGCGGCCTCCTACGAGCAGTACTCC. Encoded protein: CASSPLAASYEQYS.

This clonotype was recorded a few times. This rearrangement joins TRBV27 to TRBJ2-3; 7 nucleotides align to TRBD2. Per germline, CDR1 MNHEY and CDR2 SMNVEV (reference sequence). Germline trimming cut 3 bases from V and 2 bases from J; bases unmatched to any gene: 2. CDR3 size: 14 residues. CDR3 sequence: CASSLGTTTDTQYF. The CDR3 region has the DNA TGTGCCAGCAGTTTGGGGACTACCACAGATACGCAGTATTTT.

V and J are TRBV20-1 and TRBJ2-3; 7 nucleotides agree with TRBD1. J was trimmed by 0 bases and V by 4 bases; bases with no gene match: 7. CDR3 length: 15 amino acids. The germline V gene encodes CDR1 DFQATT and CDR2 SNEGSKA (reference sequence). The CDR3 sequence: CSAIPRDSSTDTQYF. DNA of the CDR3: TGCAGTGCTATACCTCGGGACAGCAGCACAGATACGCAGTATTTT.

In this sample, this clonotype turned up a few times. The chain is built from TRBV11-2 and TRBJ2-2, with 12 nucleotides matching TRBD2. The CDR3 has 18 amino acids. CDR1 SGHAT and CDR2 FQNNGV come from the germline V gene. Germline trimming cut 7 bases from V and 6 bases from J; bases unmatched to any gene: 15. CDR3 coding DNA: TGTGCCAGCAATCCCCGTGGCCGGACTAGCGGGATTTCCGGGGAGCTGTTTTTT. Translated, it gives CASNPRGRTSGISGELFF.

The chain combines TRBV6-9 with TRBJ2-7; 9 bases are a match to TRBD2. From germline, CDR1 is MNHGY and CDR2 SVAAGI. Trimming took 4 bases from V and 3 from J; bases not matched to a gene: 4. This CDR3 is built from 14 residues. CDR3 nucleotides: TGTGCCAGCAGTTGGACTAGCGAGTACTACGAGCAGTACTTC. Amino acids: CASSWTSEYYEQYF.

This clonotype was picked up many times. The rearrangement joins TRBV12-3 or TRBV12-4 to TRBJ1-2, with no clear D. V lost 7 bases to trimming and J lost 3 bases, with 12 bases between them. The CDR3 is 13 residues long. In DNA, the CDR3 is TGTGCCAGCACCTACGGACCGGACTATGGCTACACCTTC. Its protein is CASTYGPDYGYTF.

This clonotype was recorded a few times. The V gene is TRBV28, the J gene TRBJ2-1; 13 bases align to TRBD2. Germline V lookup: CDR1 MDHEN, CDR2 SYDVKM. This CDR3 has 15 amino acids. Trimming took 6 bases from V and 9 from J; bases not matched to a gene: 8. The CDR3 reads CASRQRTSGSVEQFF. The CDR3 DNA follows: TGTGCCAGCAGGCAAAGGACTAGCGGGAGTGTTGAGCAGTTCTTC.

The table lists this clonotype with many counts. This chain joins TRBV11-2 and TRBJ2-5; 13 positions match TRBD2. V was pared by 5 bases and J by 5 bases, with 8 bases of the junction left unmatched. This CDR3 is built from 16 residues. Germline values: CDR1 SGHAT, CDR2 FQNNGV. CDR3 amino acids: CASSIRTSGSFETQYF. The CDR3 DNA reads as TGTGCCAGCAGCATCAGGACTAGCGGGAGTTTCGAGACCCAGTACTTC.

In this sample, this clonotype turned up a few times. The rearrangement uses TRBV6-2 or TRBV6-3 and TRBJ1-3; no reliable D call. CDR3 length equals 10 residues. Deletions cut 7 bases from V and 5 bases from J, with 3 bases between. Germline V lookup: CDR1 MNHEY, CDR2 SVGEGT. This CDR3 reads CASKRNTIYF. The DNA for the CDR3 is TGTGCCAGCAAGAGAAACACCATATATTTT.

Concerning this clonotype itself: Possible read error: a much larger clone is one base away. V and J are TRBV9 and TRBJ1-4; 7 positions match TRBD1. Germline loops: CDR1 SGDLS, CDR2 YYNGEE. This CDR3 is 17 amino acids long. Here the CDR3 reads CACSVSGQGEADEKLFF. As DNA, the CDR3 is TGTGCCTGCAGCGTATCGGGGCAGGGGGAGGCTGATGAAAAACTGTTTTTT.

Ten or more counts support this clonotype. This chain links TRBV15 with TRBJ2-7; no clear D gene. The V end was cut by 5 bases, the J end by 6 bases, with 14 bases between. This CDR3 is 13 amino acids long. Germline CDR1 reads LNHNV; CDR2 reads YYDKDF (reference sequence). The CDR3: CATSPPAAVEQYF. CDR3 in DNA: TGTGCCACCAGCCCCCCGGCAGCAGTCGAGCAGTACTTC.

This chain uses TRBV6-1 with TRBJ1-1, with D possibly TRBD1 on 6 matching bases. CDR1 is MNHNS and CDR2 is SASEGT in the germline V gene. The CDR3 runs to 13 residues. The V end was cut by 6 bases, the J end by 1 base, with 9 bases between. The CDR3 DNA sequence: TGTGCCAGCAGATCGACAGGGAACACTGAAGCTTTCTTT. Protein: CASRSTGNTEAFF.

This rearrangement joins TRBV28 to TRBJ1-6, with 12 bases aligning to TRBD1. The germline gives CDR1 MDHEN, CDR2 SYDVKM. Losses at the gene ends were 10 bases for V and 5 bases for J; bases not matched to a gene: 15. This CDR3 is built from 18 residues. DNA of the CDR3: TGTGCCACCCGAACGGGACAGGGGGCTTCGATTGATAATTCACCCCTCCACTTT. It encodes CATRTGQGASIDNSPLHF.

This clonotype has more than one count but fewer than ten. The V call is TRBV28, the J call TRBJ2-3, with a possible D match to TRBD2 (6 bases). With 6 bases removed from V and 4 bases from J, the gap between germline ends came to 14 bases. Germline V CDR1 and CDR2: MDHEN, SYDVKM. The CDR3 length is 14 residues. Here the CDR3 reads CASSSTSKADTQYF. The CDR3 bases are TGTGCCAGCAGCTCAACTAGCAAAGCAGATACGCAGTATTTT.

The chain uses TRBV7-9 and TRBJ2-1; 8 nucleotides line up with TRBD1. The CDR3 sequence is 11 residues long. The V gene's germline CDR1 is SEHNR and CDR2 FQNEAQ (reference sequence). V gave up 6 bases and J gave up 12 bases; unmatched junction bases: 4. DNA for the CDR3: TGTGCCAGCAGAGGACAGGGCGGGCAGTTCTTC. Amino acids: CASRGQGGQFF.

This rearrangement joins TRBV5-1 to TRBJ2-3; TRBD2 agrees at 10 bases. Germline CDR1 reads SGHRS; CDR2 reads YFSETQ. J was trimmed by 1 base and V by 2 bases; bases with no gene match: 4. The CDR3 runs to 16 residues. CDR3 loop: CASSFLAGERTDTQYF. The CDR3, as DNA: TGCGCCAGCAGCTTCCTAGCGGGAGAACGCACAGATACGCAGTATTTT.

In its sample, this clonotype was seen many times. J is TRBJ1-2 and V is TRBV27; 9 nucleotides line up with TRBD1. CDR1 is MNHEY and CDR2 is SMNVEV in the germline V gene (reference sequence). Trimming cost V 10 bases and J 3 bases; bases outside gene matches: 6. This CDR3 has 13 residues. The CDR3 reads CATRDRDYYGYTF. The CDR3 DNA sequence: TGTGCCACCCGGGACAGGGACTACTATGGCTACACCTTC.

The chain has TRBV12-3 or TRBV12-4 and TRBJ1-3, with D maybe TRBD1 (5 bases). Trimming took 6 bases from V and 1 from J, leaving 10 bases between them. This CDR3 comprises 14 residues. The CDR3 DNA follows: TGTGCCAGCAGACCCGGGACGTCTGGAAACACCATATATTTT. Translation: CASRPGTSGNTIYF.

This clonotype was counted only a few times. The chain combines TRBV20-1 with TRBJ2-3; 10 bases map to TRBD2. The germline V gene has CDR1 DFQATT and CDR2 SNEGSKA (reference sequence). There are 16 residues in the CDR3. CDR3 in DNA: TGCAGCGCCATAGCGGGAGGCCAAACTAGCACAGATACGCAGTATTTT. The encoded protein is CSAIAGGQTSTDTQYF.

This clonotype has only a few counts. The CDR3 nucleotides are TGTGCCAGCAGCGCCCCCGGGGGGGATGAAGCTTTCTTT. This gives the protein CASSAPGGDEAFF. The rearrangement joins TRBV2 to TRBJ1-1; D perhaps matches TRBD1 (5 bases). Deletions cut 6 bases from V and 7 bases from J, with 15 bases between. This CDR3 spans 13 amino acids. Germline CDR1 is SNHLY and CDR2 is FYNNEI.

This clonotype appeared once. The chain is built from TRBV7-9 and TRBJ2-2; the D gene is possibly TRBD1 (6 bases). Trimming left V 5 bases short and J 5 bases short, with 24 bases between. This CDR3 contains 18 residues. CDR1 SEHNR and CDR2 FQNEAQ come from the germline V gene (reference sequence). The CDR3 bases are TGTGCCAGCAGCCAAAAAACCACCGGGACCAGGGGTACCGGGGAGCTGTTTTTT. Translating it yields CASSQKTTGTRGTGELFF.

This chain links TRBV28 with TRBJ2-1; D may correspond to TRBD1 or TRBD2 (5 bases each). The V end was cut by 7 bases, the J end by 3 bases, with 16 bases between. CDR3 length: 15 amino acids. Germline V gene sequence: CDR1 MDHEN, CDR2 SYDVKM. For the CDR3, the DNA is TGTGCCAGCACCGTGTCCGGGACCTACTACAATGAGCAGTTCTTC. It translates to CASTVSGTYYNEQFF.

The sample holds many counts of this clonotype. The V call is TRBV6-4, the J call TRBJ1-2, with TRBD1 identical over 7 bases. The CDR3 has 15 residues. Looked up from germline, CDR1 is MRHNA and CDR2 is SNTAGT. The V gene end was trimmed by 3 bases and the J gene end by 6 bases; junction bases not matched to a gene: 10. This chain's CDR3 is CASSEHRGRKDGYTF. The CDR3, as DNA: TGTGCCAGCAGTGAACACAGGGGCCGAAAAGATGGCTACACCTTC.